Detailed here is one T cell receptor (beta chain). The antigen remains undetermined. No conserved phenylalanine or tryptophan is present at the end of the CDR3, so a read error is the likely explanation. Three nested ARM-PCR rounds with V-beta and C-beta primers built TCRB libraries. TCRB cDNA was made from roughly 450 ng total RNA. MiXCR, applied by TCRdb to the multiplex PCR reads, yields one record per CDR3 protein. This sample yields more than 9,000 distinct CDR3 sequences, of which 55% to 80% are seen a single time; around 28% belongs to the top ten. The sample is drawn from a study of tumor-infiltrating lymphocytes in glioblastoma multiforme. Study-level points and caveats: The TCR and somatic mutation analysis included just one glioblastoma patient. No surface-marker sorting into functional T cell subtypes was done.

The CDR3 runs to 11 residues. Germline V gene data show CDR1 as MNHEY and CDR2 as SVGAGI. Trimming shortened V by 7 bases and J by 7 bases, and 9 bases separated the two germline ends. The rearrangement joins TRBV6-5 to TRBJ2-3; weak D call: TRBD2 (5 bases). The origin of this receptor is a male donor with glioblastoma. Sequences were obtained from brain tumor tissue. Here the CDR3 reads CASIYGNTQYS. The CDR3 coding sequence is TGTGCCAGCATCTACGGGAATACGCAGTATTCT.